Below are 10 T cell receptor beta chains sequenced from a single sample in a study of blood T cell repertoires in COVID-19. Clones were read by immunoSEQ multiplex PCR, and TCRdb kept only the in-frame ones, dropping some. The sample records about 55,000 clones, 80% to 85% being singletons. The specimen was peripheral blood. Receptors were obtained from a woman aged 55-69 years with acute or convalescent COVID-19.

J is TRBJ1-2 and V is TRBV20-1; the D gene is possibly TRBD1 (6 bases). The CDR3 length is 13 residues. Trimming left V 3 bases short and J 1 base short, with 9 bases between. Per germline, CDR1 DFQATT and CDR2 SNEGSKA (reference sequence). The CDR3 is CSASRGGNYGYTF. The CDR3, as DNA: TGCAGTGCTAGTAGGGGGGGTAACTATGGCTACACCTTC.

This CDR3 is CASSLQGARGSPLHF. The CDR3, as DNA: TGTGCCAGCAGTTTGCAGGGGGCGCGGGGTTCACCCCTCCACTTT. The chain employs TRBV28 and TRBJ1-6, with TRBD1 matching over 8 bases. V trimming: 3 bases; J trimming: 9 bases; junction bases outside the gene matches: 7. The germline gives CDR1 MDHEN, CDR2 SYDVKM. The CDR3 covers 15 residues. The full variable domain, its missing parts supplied by reference TRBV28 and TRBJ1-6, is DVKVTQSSRYLVKRTGEKVFLECVQDMDHENMFWYRQDPGLGLRLIYFSYDVKMKEKGDIPEGYSVSREKKERFSLILESASTNQTSMYLCASSLQGARGSPLHFGNGTRLTVT.

V and J are TRBV24-1 and TRBJ2-3; D possibly corresponds to TRBD2 (6 bases). Trimming took off 3 bases at V and 0 bases at J, with 9 bases between the two ends. The CDR3 runs 15 residues. Germline V gene sequence: CDR1 KGHDR, CDR2 SFDVKD. In nucleotides, the CDR3 is TGTGCCACCAGTGATGGGGGGTTCAGCACAGATACGCAGTATTTT. This sequence encodes CATSDGGFSTDTQYF.

This clone has just one count. V is TRBV29-1 and J is TRBJ2-2; TRBD2 agrees at 7 bases. CDR1 SQVTM and CDR2 ANQGSEA come from the germline V gene. V shed 4 bases and J 2 bases; nucleotides not matched to a gene: 4. This CDR3 is 14 amino acids long. Written as DNA, the CDR3 is TGCAGCGTTGGTCTAGCGGCAAACACCGGGGAGCTGTTTTTT. Its protein product is CSVGLAANTGELFF.

This chain links TRBV6-5 with TRBJ2-3; TRBD2 aligns across 7 bases. Germline-derived CDR1 and CDR2 are MNHEY and SVGAGI. The junction had 11 bases not matched to a gene; V was cut back by 7 bases and J by 4 bases. The CDR3 consists of 15 residues. The CDR3 sequence is CASTSWGGESDTQYF. The CDR3 DNA is TGTGCCAGCACCTCATGGGGAGGGGAATCAGATACGCAGTATTTT.

The chain recombines TRBV19 with TRBJ1-2; D not certain. V lost 6 bases and J 6 bases, leaving 14 bases between the germline ends. The CDR3 has 13 amino acids. CDR1 is LNHDA, CDR2 SQIVND, per germline (reference sequence). Here the CDR3 reads CASSKGKADGYTF. The DNA of the CDR3 is TGTGCCAGTAGCAAGGGCAAAGCGGATGGCTACACCTTC.

This chain connects TRBV7-2 to TRBJ1-5, with TRBD1 matching over 8 bases. Germline CDR1 and CDR2: SGHTA and FQGNSA. The CDR3 is 14 amino acids. The V and J ends lost 2 bases and 10 bases, in that order; junction bases with no gene match: 7. The CDR3 here is CASSLRQGATPQHF. CDR3 DNA: TGTGCCAGCAGCTTACGGCAGGGGGCGACCCCCCAGCATTTT.

V and J are TRBV3-1 (or the pseudogene TRBV3-2) and TRBJ2-1, with D maybe TRBD2 (6 bases). V lost 1 base to trimming and J lost 10 bases, with 20 bases between them. The CDR3 sequence is 16 residues long. The germline gives CDR1 LGHDT, CDR2 YNNKEL (reference sequence). The CDR3 nucleotides read TGTGCCAGCAGCCAAGTTTTCGGGGGAGTTGTAGGCGAGCAGTTCTTC. Translation: CASSQVFGGVVGEQFF.

The genes are TRBV30 and TRBJ1-6; D possibly corresponds to TRBD1 (6 bases). The CDR3 spans 14 residues. V shed 4 bases and J shed 7 bases, with 14 bases lying between them. Germline values: CDR1 GTSNPN, CDR2 SVGIG (reference sequence). DNA of the CDR3: TGTGCCTGGACCCAGGCAGGGGTAAATTCACCCCTCCACTTT. Its protein is CAWTQAGVNSPLHF.

The chain couples TRBV11-3 to TRBJ2-3; 8 bases align to TRBD2. J gave up 4 bases and V 3 bases, and 18 bases lay outside the gene matches. The CDR3 extends over 19 amino acids. Germline assignment: CDR1 SGHNT and CDR2 YENEEA. CDR3 amino acids: CASSFLKLQRERQADTQYF. CDR3 sequence (DNA): TGTGCCAGCAGCTTCTTGAAACTCCAGCGGGAGCGGCAGGCAGATACGCAGTATTTT.